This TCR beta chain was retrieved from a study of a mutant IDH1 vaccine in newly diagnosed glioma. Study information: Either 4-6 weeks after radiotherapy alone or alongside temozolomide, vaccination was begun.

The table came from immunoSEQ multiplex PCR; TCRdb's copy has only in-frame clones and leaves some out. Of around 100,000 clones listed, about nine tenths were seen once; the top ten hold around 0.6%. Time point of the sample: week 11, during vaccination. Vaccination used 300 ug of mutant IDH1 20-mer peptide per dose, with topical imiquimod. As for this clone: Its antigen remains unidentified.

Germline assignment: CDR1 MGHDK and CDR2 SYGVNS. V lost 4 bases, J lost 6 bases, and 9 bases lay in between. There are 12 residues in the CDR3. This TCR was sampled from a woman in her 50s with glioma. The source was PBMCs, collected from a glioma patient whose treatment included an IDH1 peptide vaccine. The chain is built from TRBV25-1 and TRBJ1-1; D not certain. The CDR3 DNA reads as TGTGCCAGCAGTGGGGTGCGGTCTGAAGCTTTCTTT. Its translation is CASSGVRSEAFF.